This T cell receptor (beta chain) was found in a study of T cells in Graves' hyperthyroidism and ophthalmopathy. Study-wide background: Peripheral blood collection took place at initial diagnosis, before any treatment. Overall study results and limits: Blood held most thyroid clonotypes expanded above 0.001 frequency.

This clonotype was counted at least ten times. Antigen unknown. Those with hyperthyroidism were 18 to 65 years old, newly diagnosed, and ill for under 2 months. PBMCs stemmed from about 9.7 ml fresh peripheral blood. Authors of the study amplified TCR beta CDR3 regions from RNA transcripts. The HTBI primer set was used in a first-round RT-PCR of the TCR CDR3. TCRdb passed the multiplex PCR reads through MiXCR, listing each CDR3 protein once. The profile shows about 180,000 distinct CDR3 sequences, 15% to 20% of them singletons. J was trimmed by 3 bases and V by 5 bases; bases with no gene match: 13. CDR3 length equals 16 residues. Germline V gene sequence: CDR1 LNHNV, CDR2 YYDKDF (reference sequence).

Sequenced material: blood. This TCR was sampled from a woman between 50 and 59 years old with Graves' hyperthyroidism. The chain recombines TRBV15 with TRBJ2-7; 7 positions agree with TRBD1. The DNA for the CDR3 is TGTGCCACCAGCCCGCAAGACAGGGACCCCCTCTACGAGCAGTACTTC. Its translation: CATSPQDRDPLYEQYF.